These T cell receptor beta chains were read from a single sample in a study of T-cell reconstitution after alpha-beta-depleted transplantation in children. TCRdb redid the calling of the PCR reads with MiXCR, one entry per CDR3 protein. The sample includes around 100,000 distinct CDR3 sequences, over 6% of them seen just once. Sequenced here: PBMCs, sampled before TCRalphabeta/CD19-depleted stem cell transplant. Receptors were obtained from a boy between 2 and 10 years old with acute lymphoblastic leukemia, due to receive a stem cell transplant. Each CDR3 is given with its conserved first and last residue. The D gene is left open where the match is weak. The size entry is marked missing in some rows and otherwise reads once, few, many or a size class.

J gene	D gene	clone size	V gene	CDR3 DNA	CDR3 protein
TRBJ2-1	TRBD1	many	TRBV29-1	TGCAGCGTTGACACGACAGGGAGCTACAATGAGCAGTTCTTC	CSVDTTGSYNEQFF
TRBJ2-7	TRBD1	many	TRBV18	TGTGCCAGCTCACCCCTCGTACCCGGGACAGGGGAGCACGAGCAGTACTTC	CASSPLVPGTGEHEQYF
TRBJ2-2	-	many	TRBV6-1	TGTGCCAGCAACCCGGGACTCACTTCCGGGGAGCTGTTTTTT	CASNPGLTSGELFF
TRBJ2-1	-	-	TRBV7-8	TGTGCCAGCAGCTTCAGTGCCAATCCCCTCTACAATGAGCAGTTCTTC	CASSFSANPLYNEQFF
TRBJ2-3	TRBD2	many	TRBV7-6	TGTGCCAGCAGCTTAGGTACCAGCCCGGGACTAGCGGAGGATACGCAGTATTTT	CASSLGTSPGLAEDTQYF
TRBJ2-7	TRBD2	many	TRBV20-1	TGCAGTGCTACCGGACTAGCAGTCAGCGAGCAGTACTTC	CSATGLAVSEQYF
TRBJ2-7	TRBD1	few	TRBV5-8	TGTGCCAGCACCACACAGGGGATTAGCGAGCAGTACTTC	CASTTQGISEQYF
TRBJ2-1	TRBD2	few	TRBV5-6	TGTGCCAGCAGCGGGATCTTGGCGGGGGAACAGTTCTTC	CASSGILAGEQFF
TRBJ2-3	TRBD2	few	TRBV4-3	TGCGCCAGCAGACTGAGACTAGCCGCTCAAGATACGCAGTATTTT	CASRLRLAAQDTQYF
TRBJ2-3	-	many	TRBV7-2	TGTGCCAGCAAGACGAGACAGCACACAGATACGCAGTATTTT	CASKTRQHTDTQYF
TRBJ1-5	-	few	TRBV7-9	TGTGCCAGCAGCCAAGCCGGGGGGCCTCAGCCCCAGCATTTT	CASSQAGGPQPQHF
TRBJ2-5	-	many	TRBV7-2	TGTGCCAGCAGCTTAGCCGGGACGCCAAGCCAAGAGACCCAGTACTTC	CASSLAGTPSQETQYF
TRBJ2-3	-	many	TRBV6-5	TGTGCCAGCAGTTACTCCACCGGTTCCGGGACAGATACGCAGTATTTT	CASSYSTGSGTDTQYF
TRBJ1-2	-	many	TRBV20-1	TGCAGTGCTAGCAGTAACTATGGCTACACCTTC	CSASSNYGYTF
TRBJ1-3	-	-	TRBV12-5	TGTGCTAGTGGTTTTATTCAGGGCCACTATTCTCATGCTGGAAACACCATATATTTT	CASGFIQGHYSHAGNTIYF
TRBJ2-7	TRBD1	few	TRBV6-2/TRBV6-3	TGTGCCAGCAGTTACGTCCAGGGGGCGGGCTACGAGCAGTACTTC	CASSYVQGAGYEQYF
TRBJ2-2	TRBD2	many	TRBV20-1	TGCAGTGCTAGACCTAGCGGGGGCCTCACCGGGGAGCTGTTTTTT	CSARPSGGLTGELFF
TRBJ1-4	-	-	TRBV7-9	TGTGCCAGCAGCTTAGTAAGGGGTGGTGAAAAACTGTTTTTT	CASSLVRGGEKLFF
TRBJ2-5	TRBD2	-	TRBV5-1	TGCGCCAGCAGCTCGGGACTAGCGGGATTCGTAGAGACCCAGTACTTC	CASSSGLAGFVETQYF
TRBJ2-5	TRBD2	-	TRBV7-2	TGTGCCAGCAGCTCGACTGGACTAGCGAGGACCCAGTACTTC	CASSSTGLARTQYF
TRBJ2-1	-	few	TRBV11-1	TGTGCCAGCAGCTTAGTAGACCCAGCCTCCTACAATGAGCAGTTCTTC	CASSLVDPASYNEQFF
TRBJ2-1	-	few	TRBV3-1	TGTGCCAGCAGCCAAGATCCCGGGAATGAGCAGTTCTTC	CASSQDPGNEQFF
TRBJ2-7	TRBD1	many	TRBV5-1	TGCGCCAGCAGCGCAAGGGACAGGCCCTACGAGCAGTACTTC	CASSARDRPYEQYF
TRBJ2-7	-	many	TRBV10-3	TGTGCCATCAGGAACCAGGACCCCGACGAGCAGTACTTC	CAIRNQDPDEQYF
TRBJ2-7	TRBD1	many	TRBV10-2	TGCGCCAGCAGGACCCGGGGACAGGGGGTGTACGAGCAGTACTTC	CASRTRGQGVYEQYF
TRBJ1-1	-	many	TRBV5-1	TGCGCCAGCAGCTTGGATGGGGGTACAGCTTTCTTT	CASSLDGGTAFF
TRBJ1-5	TRBD1	many	TRBV7-6	TGTGCCAGCAGCTTTGGGGGGACAGGGATCAATCAGCCCCAGCATTTT	CASSFGGTGINQPQHF
TRBJ1-2	TRBD1	few	TRBV4-2	TGTGCCAGCAGCCAAGATCCGGGACAGAACGTTAACTATGGCTACACCTTC	CASSQDPGQNVNYGYTF
TRBJ2-7	TRBD2	-	TRBV9	TGTGCCAGCAGCGTAGGCGGGGGAGGCTACGAGCAGTACTTC	CASSVGGGGYEQYF
TRBJ1-3	-	many	TRBV6-5	TGTGCCAGCAGCTCCGAGGGGCTTGGAAACACCATATATTTT	CASSSEGLGNTIYF
TRBJ1-1	TRBD1	-	TRBV10-3	TGTGCCATCAGTAAAAAACAGGGGGCCCCAAGCTCGATGAACACTGAAGCTTTCTTT	CAISKKQGAPSSMNTEAFF
TRBJ2-3	-	many	TRBV4-3	TGCGCCAGCAGCCCTACACACAGGGAATGGCGAGATACGCAGTATTTT	CASSPTHREWRDTQYF
TRBJ2-1	-	once	TRBV27	TGTGCCAGCAGTTTGCGGGGCAGTCATAATGAGCAGTTCTTC	CASSLRGSHNEQFF
TRBJ1-4	-	medium-sized	TRBV5-1	TGCGCCAGCAGCTTGGACAGCAATGAAAAACTGTTTTTT	CASSLDSNEKLFF
TRBJ1-5	-	-	TRBV2	TGTGCCAGCAGTGAAGGGTTCAATCAGCCCCAGCATTTT	CASSEGFNQPQHF